The clone carrying this TCR beta chain has more than one count but fewer than ten. Its cognate antigen is unknown. Germline CDR1 SGHTS, CDR2 YDEGEE. CDR3 length: 14 residues. Trimming took off 2 bases at V and 0 bases at J, with 8 bases between the two ends. These data belong to a study of cytomegalovirus exposure and HLA in healthy donors. A multiplex PCR was run with 60 Vbeta primers and 13 Jbeta primers. Original data processing: Unique TCR beta chains numbered around 75 million in a later analysis, with approximately 10 million shared. Method: immunoSEQ multiplex PCR; TCRdb's copy keeps in-frame clones and lacks some. V and J calls and clone size are copied from that table; D and trimming were computed from the DNA. The table has fewer than 85,000 clones, about 79% seen once. Study-wide points: In a later analysis, specific HLA alleles were associated with 15,000 to 20,000 TCR beta sequences at a 0.05 false discovery rate. Roughly uniform depth of sequencing across donors was assumed in presence/absence analyses. Sequencing artifact likely explains a cluster of highly shared sequence variants.

The TCR was taken from a male donor in good health and CMV-seropositive. The sample was PBMCs. This rearrangement joins TRBV5-8 to TRBJ1-1, with a weak D call TRBD1 (5 bases). The CDR3 sequence is CASSFRGLNTEAFF. The DNA for the CDR3 is TGTGCCAGCAGCTTTAGGGGTTTGAACACTGAAGCTTTCTTT.